This T cell receptor (beta chain) derives from a study of CD8+CD57+ T cells in acquired aplastic anemia. About the research overall: Sorted CD4+ and CD8+ cell DNA averaged around 3 ug. Overall study findings and caveats: No significant difference in CD8+ Simpson's diversity was found between patients and controls. Overlap between patients and controls comprised some 31 CD8+ CDR3 sequences.

Profiling that covered TCR beta VDJ and CDR3 relied on genomic DNA as its template. TCRdb re-analysed the reads in MiXCR, keeping a single row per CDR3 protein. The profile shows 400,000 to 600,000 distinct CDR3 sequences, roughly a third of them singletons. This clonotype appeared many times. Its antigen remains unidentified. Whoever was chosen for sequencing had shown CD8+CD57+ cell expansion by flow cytometry. The cohort consisted entirely of patients having severe acquired aplastic anemia. Per the germline V gene, CDR1 is SQVTM and CDR2 is ANQGSEA. This CDR3 region has 14 residues. The V and J ends lost 8 bases and 1 base respectively, with 17 bases between them.

V is TRBV29-1 and J is TRBJ1-2, with a weak D call TRBD1 (5 bases). The TCR sequence derives from a human donor with aplastic anemia. Sequenced input: sorted CD4+, CD8+, or CD8+CD57+ T cells (not recorded which) from PBMCs. Here the CDR3 reads CSSYTGPNNYGYTF. The DNA of the CDR3 is TGCAGCTCATACACGGGGCCTAATAACTATGGCTACACCTTC.